The entry below gives a single TCR beta chain sequence along with its context. Its antigen is not identified. The sample originates from a study of long-term antiretroviral therapy in people with HIV. Across the study: The earliest samples came from an era when ART typically awaited falling CD4 counts.

Study-wide findings and caveats: Collection of the blood took place between the mid-2000s and the late 2010s. The ART regimens in use then may have been less effective than current ones. Post-ART, diversity grew, though it stayed under transplant donor control levels.

The content of samples before DNA extraction was roughly 0.85-11 million cryopreserved PBMC. The CDR3 has 15 residues. The trim removed 1 base at V and 6 bases at J, leaving 5 bases unmatched. Per the germline V gene, CDR1 is SGHTA and CDR2 is FQGNSA. A v3.0 immunoSEQ assay was performed at survey level. Here immunoSEQ multiplex PCR was the method, and the copy in TCRdb shows in-frame clones only, minus some. The table shows about 31,000 clones, with roughly 90% occurring only once. The rearrangement uses TRBV7-2 and TRBJ2-2; 7 bases match TRBD2. The specimen was unsorted PBMCs, collected 5 to 5.5 years after starting antiretroviral therapy. The sequence was obtained from a woman aged 40-49 years with HIV. The CDR3 coding sequence is TGTGCCAGCAGCTTAGGGGACTATCCGGCCGGGGAGCTGTTTTTT. It yields the protein CASSLGDYPAGELFF.